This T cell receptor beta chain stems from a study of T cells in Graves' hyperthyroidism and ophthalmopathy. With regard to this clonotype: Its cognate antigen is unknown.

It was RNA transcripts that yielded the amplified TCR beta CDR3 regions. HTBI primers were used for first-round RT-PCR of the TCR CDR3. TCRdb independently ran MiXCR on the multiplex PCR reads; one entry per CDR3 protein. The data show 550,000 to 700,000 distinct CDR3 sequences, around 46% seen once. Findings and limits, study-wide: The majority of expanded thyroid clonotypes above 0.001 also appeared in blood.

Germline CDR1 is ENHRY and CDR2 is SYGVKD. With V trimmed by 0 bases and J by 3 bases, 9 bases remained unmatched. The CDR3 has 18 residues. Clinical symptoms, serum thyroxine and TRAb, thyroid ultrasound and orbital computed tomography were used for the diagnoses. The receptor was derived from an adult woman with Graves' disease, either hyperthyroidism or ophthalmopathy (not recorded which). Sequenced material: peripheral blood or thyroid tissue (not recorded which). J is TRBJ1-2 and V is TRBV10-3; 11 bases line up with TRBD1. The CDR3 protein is CAISESASGQGGDYGYTF. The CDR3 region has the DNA TGTGCCATCAGTGAGTCGGCGTCGGGACAGGGGGGTGACTATGGCTACACCTTC.